This T cell receptor (beta chain) derives from a study of cytomegalovirus exposure and HLA in healthy donors. The PCR had 60 Vbeta and 13 Jbeta primers. Sequenced by immunoSEQ multiplex PCR; TCRdb stores in-frame clones only, minus some. There are about 180,000 clones in the sample; over 80% occur only once, and 1.5% lies in the top ten. CDR3 length: 16 residues. The germline gives CDR1 LNHNV, CDR2 YYDKDF (reference sequence). V lost 0 bases to trimming and J lost 5 bases, with 15 bases between them. The rearrangement joins TRBV15 to TRBJ2-3; possibly TRBD2 for D (6 bases). This TCR was sampled from a man between 40 and 49 years old in good health and CMV-seronegative. The material sequenced was PBMCs. The CDR3 bases are TGTGCCACCAGCAGAGATCGAGCGGGCGGCCAAGATACGCAGTATTTT. This encodes CATSRDRAGGQDTQYF. Using reference TRBV15 and TRBJ2-3 for the parts outside the CDR3, the full variable domain is DAMVIQNPRYQVTQFGKPVTLSCSQTLNHNVMYWYQQKSSQAPKLLFHYYDKDFNNEADTPDNFQSRRPNTSFCFLDIRSPGLGDTAMYLCATSRDRAGGQDTQYFGPGTRLTVL.